This T cell receptor (beta chain) originates from a study of blood T cell repertoires in COVID-19 (dated by TCRdb to the early 2020s). In terms of the full investigation: Collaborator samples came from the United States, Italy and Spain and covered acute and convalescent phases of COVID-19. The dataset comprised deeply sampled blood TCRbeta repertoires from subjects exposed to, actively infected with, or recovered from COVID-19. Where available, HLA class I and class II types were taken from metadata supplied by the sample provider and were not determined by assay-based typing. Sample metadata almost always included a de-identified subject ID, COVID-19 status, age in years and sex. The repertoires were released in a freely available public database intended as a resource for research on the immune response to SARS-CoV-2. The samples were drawn from the first 160 participants of the ongoing ImmuneRACE study and from 1,254 subjects provided by 6 global collaborators. The material from the prospective study consisted of cDNA or gDNA derived from T cells, B-cell-depleted T cells, or PBMCs.

The collaborating institutions used their own protocols to collect whole blood in K2EDTA tubes. For TCRbeta analysis, collaborators shipped samples as frozen whole blood, isolated PBMCs, or DNA extracted from either of those sample types. The immunoSEQ Assay, a bias-controlled multiplex PCR, was used to amplify TCRbeta CDR3 regions from genomic DNA. The authors processed their data as follows. Within the assay, amplification of reference gene primers was used to estimate how many nucleated cells each sample contained. To quantify the absolute abundance of each unique TCRbeta CDR3 rearrangement, sequence reads were collapsed and filtered. For each sample, productive Simpson clonality was calculated as the square root of Simpson's diversity index over productive rearrangements. TCRdb's version of the immuneACCESS table is confined to in-frame rearrangements and falls short of the full clone set. An unresolved V gene accounts for under half of the shortfall where checked; the remainder is of unknown origin. V and J calls and clone size are as listed in that table; D and trimming were resolved from the DNA. The sample yields under 300,000 clones; around 80% were counted once. The top ten clonotypes cover 3% to 4% of the sample.

The cysteine opens and the phenylalanine closes a CDR3 of 15 amino acids. Just CDR3 DNA is preserved here, 45 bases in frame from base 1. Based on the germline V gene (reference sequence), the CDR1 and CDR2 sequences are DFQATT and SNEGSKA. Trimming takes 3 bases from V and 1 base from J, and the germline ends sit 15 bases apart. A remark on this clone: Its cognate antigen has yet to be identified. No per-base quality is available; no much larger clone lies one base away.

Results and caveats for the whole study, not just this receptor: The quantity of clinical and demographic metadata differed by source and by participant and was supplied without curation.

Recombination connected TRBV20-1 to TRBJ2-5; the D gene is possibly TRBD1, with 6 bases matching. The specimen sequenced was peripheral blood. The source of this sequence is a woman in her late teens or twenties with acute or convalescent COVID-19. Here the CDR3 is given as CSASRQGPLQETQYF. The DNA reads as follows: TGCAGTGCTAGTAGGCAGGGGCCCCTCCAAGAGACCCAGTACTTC.